The clone carrying this T cell receptor beta chain was seen ten or more times. The germline V gene encodes CDR1 LGHNA and CDR2 YSLEER. This CDR3 comprises 15 residues. Trimming removed 1 base at V and 3 bases at J, with 11 bases between. This record belongs to a study of molecular identifiers for immune sequencing clone quantification. TCRdb re-analysed the PCR reads in MiXCR, keeping a single row per CDR3 protein. This table has approximately 550,000 distinct CDR3 sequences, roughly 23% appearing once. The specimen was naive CD8+ T cells from blood, with Jurkat cell RNA spiked in. Sample subset: FACS-sorted CD8+CD4-CCR7+CD45RA+ naive T cells. The rearrangement joins TRBV4-3 to TRBJ2-3; no clear D gene. The receptor's source is a human donor in good health. Some libraries in this study had Jurkat cell RNA spiked in. The CDR3 is CASSQGRTRTDTQYF. CDR3 DNA sequence: TGCGCCAGCAGCCAAGGGCGGACCCGGACAGATACGCAGTATTTT.